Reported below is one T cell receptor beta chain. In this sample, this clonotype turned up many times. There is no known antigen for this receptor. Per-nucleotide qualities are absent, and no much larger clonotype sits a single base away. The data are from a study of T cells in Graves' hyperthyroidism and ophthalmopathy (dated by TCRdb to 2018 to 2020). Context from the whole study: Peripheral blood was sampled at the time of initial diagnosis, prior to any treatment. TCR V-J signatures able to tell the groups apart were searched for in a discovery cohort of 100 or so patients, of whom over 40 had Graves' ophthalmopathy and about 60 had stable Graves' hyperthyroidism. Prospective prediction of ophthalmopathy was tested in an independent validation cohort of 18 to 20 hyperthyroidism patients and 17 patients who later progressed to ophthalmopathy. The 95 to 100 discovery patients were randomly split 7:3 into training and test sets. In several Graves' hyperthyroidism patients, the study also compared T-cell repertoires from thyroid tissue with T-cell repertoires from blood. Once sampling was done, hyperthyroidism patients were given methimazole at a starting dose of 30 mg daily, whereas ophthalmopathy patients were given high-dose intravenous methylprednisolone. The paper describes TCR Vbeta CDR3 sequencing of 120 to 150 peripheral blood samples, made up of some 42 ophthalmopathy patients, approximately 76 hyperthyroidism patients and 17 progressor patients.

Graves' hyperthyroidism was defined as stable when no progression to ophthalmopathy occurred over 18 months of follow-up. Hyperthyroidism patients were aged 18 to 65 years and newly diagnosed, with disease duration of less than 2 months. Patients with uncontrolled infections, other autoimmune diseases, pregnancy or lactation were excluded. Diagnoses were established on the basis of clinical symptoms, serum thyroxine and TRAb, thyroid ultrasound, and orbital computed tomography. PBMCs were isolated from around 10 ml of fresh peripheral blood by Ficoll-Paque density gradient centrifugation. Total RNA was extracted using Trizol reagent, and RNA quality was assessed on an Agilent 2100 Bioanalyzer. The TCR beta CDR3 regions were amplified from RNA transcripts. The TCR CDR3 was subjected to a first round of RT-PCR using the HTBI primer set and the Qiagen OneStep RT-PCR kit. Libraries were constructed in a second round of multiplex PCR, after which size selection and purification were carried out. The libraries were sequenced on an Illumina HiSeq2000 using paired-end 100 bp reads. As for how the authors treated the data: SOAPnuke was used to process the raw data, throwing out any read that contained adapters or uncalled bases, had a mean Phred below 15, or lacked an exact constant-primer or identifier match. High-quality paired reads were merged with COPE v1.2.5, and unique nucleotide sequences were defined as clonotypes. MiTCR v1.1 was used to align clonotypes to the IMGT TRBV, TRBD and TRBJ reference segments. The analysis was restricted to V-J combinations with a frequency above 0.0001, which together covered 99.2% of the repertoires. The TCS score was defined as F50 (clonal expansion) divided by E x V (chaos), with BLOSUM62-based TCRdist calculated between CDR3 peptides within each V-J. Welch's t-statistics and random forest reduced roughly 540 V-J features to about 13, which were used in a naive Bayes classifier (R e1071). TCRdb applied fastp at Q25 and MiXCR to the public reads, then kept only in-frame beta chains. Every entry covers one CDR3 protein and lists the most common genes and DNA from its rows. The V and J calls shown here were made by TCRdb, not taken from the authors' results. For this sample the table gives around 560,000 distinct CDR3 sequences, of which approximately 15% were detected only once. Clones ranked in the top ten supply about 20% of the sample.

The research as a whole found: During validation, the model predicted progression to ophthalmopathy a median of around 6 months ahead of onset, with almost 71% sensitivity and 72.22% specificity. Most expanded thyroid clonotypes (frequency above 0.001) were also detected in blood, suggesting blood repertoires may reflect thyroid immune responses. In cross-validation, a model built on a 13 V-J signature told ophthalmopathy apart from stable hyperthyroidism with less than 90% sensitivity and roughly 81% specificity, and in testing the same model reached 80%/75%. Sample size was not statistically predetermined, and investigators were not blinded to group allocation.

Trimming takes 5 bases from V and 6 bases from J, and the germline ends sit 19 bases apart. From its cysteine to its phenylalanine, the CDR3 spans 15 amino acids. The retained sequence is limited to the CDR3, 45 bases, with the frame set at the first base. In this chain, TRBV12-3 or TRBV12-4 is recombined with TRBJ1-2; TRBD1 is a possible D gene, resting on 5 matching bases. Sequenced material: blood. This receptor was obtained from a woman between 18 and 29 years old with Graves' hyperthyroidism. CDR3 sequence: CASSRPGPSRHGYTF. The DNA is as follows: TGTGCCAGCAGTCGACCGGGACCGTCGCGCCATGGCTACACCTTC.